The present entry profiles one T cell receptor beta chain with its context. The sample is drawn from a study of OX40 agonist ivuxolimab in advanced cancers. Across the study: Age averaged about 62 years (range roughly 23 to 90), and around 87% were male.

Sequenced by immunoSEQ multiplex PCR; TCRdb stores in-frame clones only, minus some. The repertoire holds approximately 100,000 clones, 87% seen once, with 0.5% in the top ten. The CDR3 is 12 residues long. Trimming took off 4 bases at V and 4 bases at J, with 8 bases between the two ends. Germline V CDR1 and CDR2: SGHDT, YYEEEE. The chain uses TRBV5-6 and TRBJ1-2; perhaps TRBD1 as D (5 bases). Here the sequenced sample was CD4+ or CD8+ T cells sorted from blood, taken in a trial of the OX40 agonist ivuxolimab. This receptor was identified in an adult with an advanced solid tumor such as melanoma, head and neck, liver or kidney cancer. CDR3 sequence: CASSRQSYGYTF. As DNA, the CDR3 is TGTGCCAGCAGCCGACAGTCCTATGGCTACACCTTC.